This TCR beta chain was profiled in a study of blood T cell repertoires in COVID-19. Study-level information: T cells, B-cell-depleted T cells, or PBMCs supplied cDNA or gDNA.

This CDR3 has 18 amino acids. Germline CDR1 is MGHRA and CDR2 is YSYEKL. V gave up 3 bases and J gave up 1 base; unmatched junction bases: 7. Per the original methods: Estimated nucleated cell counts came from reference gene primer amplification. Assay used: immunoSEQ multiplex PCR; TCRdb lists only in-frame clones, some missing. Clone size and the V and J calls come from that table; the DNA yielded D and trimming. The sample consists of roughly 190,000 clones, more than 65% of them appearing once. Specimen: PBMCs or T cells enriched from blood (not recorded which). This chain joins TRBV4-1 and TRBJ2-6; 9 bases fit TRBD1. This TCR came from a woman aged 45-65 years with acute COVID-19. CDR3: CASSQAGTGFSGANVLTF. CDR3 coding DNA: TGCGCCAGCAGCCAGGCCGGGACAGGGTTTTCTGGGGCCAACGTCCTGACTTTC.